This T cell receptor (beta chain) was documented in a study of cytomegalovirus exposure and HLA in healthy donors. Study-level findings and limits: Association with HLA alleles at 0.05 false discovery rate was found for around 15,000 TCR beta sequences in a later analysis. Most of the TCR beta V segments (in an earlier analysis) were productive either about 87% or about 30% of the time. Common viral pathogens seemed, in a later analysis, to connect with several of the most significant clusters.

The V gene's germline CDR1 is SGHAT and CDR2 FQNNGV. The V end was cut by 5 bases, the J end by 6 bases, with 11 bases between. This CDR3 contains 12 residues. Vbeta (60) and Jbeta (13) primers were used in the PCR. The assay was immunoSEQ multiplex PCR, and TCRdb's table has in-frame clones only and misses some. There are about 120,000 clones in the sample; around 79% occur only once, and 3% to 4% lies in the top ten. To note about this clone: Its antigen is unidentified.

This sequence originates from a woman in her twenties or thirties in good health and CMV-seropositive. This chain joins TRBV11-2 and TRBJ2-7; D might be TRBD1 (5 bases). The specimen was PBMCs. CDR3 loop: CASSNTRGEQYF. The CDR3 bases are TGTGCCAGCAGCAATACAAGGGGCGAGCAGTACTTC.